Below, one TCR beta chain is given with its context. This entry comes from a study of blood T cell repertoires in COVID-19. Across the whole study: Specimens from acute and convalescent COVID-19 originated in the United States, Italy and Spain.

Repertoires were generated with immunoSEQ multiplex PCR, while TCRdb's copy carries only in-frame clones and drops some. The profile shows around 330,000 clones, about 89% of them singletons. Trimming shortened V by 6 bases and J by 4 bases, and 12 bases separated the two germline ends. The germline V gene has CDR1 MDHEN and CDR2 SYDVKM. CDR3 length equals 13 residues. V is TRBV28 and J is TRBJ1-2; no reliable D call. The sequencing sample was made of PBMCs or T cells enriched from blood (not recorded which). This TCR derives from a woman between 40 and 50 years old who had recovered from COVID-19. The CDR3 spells CASRPQARYGYTF. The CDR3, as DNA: TGTGCCAGCAGGCCCCAGGCCCGCTATGGCTACACCTTC.